The source of this T cell receptor (beta chain) is a study of blood T cell repertoires in COVID-19. TCRdb's table, derived via immunoSEQ multiplex PCR, lists solely in-frame clones and lacks some. The table shows 450,000 or so clones, with around 91% occurring only once. This CDR3 is 15 amino acids long. Looked up from germline, CDR1 is KGHSH and CDR2 is LQKENI. V gave up 2 bases and J gave up 0 bases, with 8 bases separating them. The count of this clone is one. The chain joins TRBV18 to TRBJ1-5, with D hard to call. The sequencing sample was made of PBMCs or T cells enriched from blood (not recorded which). The clonotype was recovered from a man aged 18 to 35 who had recovered from COVID-19. The CDR3: CASSPVEDSNQPQHF. CDR3 DNA sequence: TGTGCCAGCTCACCAGTCGAGGATAGCAATCAGCCCCAGCATTTT.